This TCR beta chain is from a study of human T cells and chemical hapten exposure. In TCRdb, the RACE reads were re-called with MiXCR into one record per CDR3 protein. The sample consists of around 120,000 distinct CDR3 sequences, approximately 13% of them appearing once. The CDR3 runs to 15 residues. V was shortened by 0 bases and J by 0 bases, with 8 bases between the two germline ends. Germline V CDR1 and CDR2: DFQATT, SNEGSKA (reference sequence). The time point was: patch test 1, 2 weeks after DPC sensitization. Sample treatment: therapeutic diphenylcyclopropenone sensitization with weekly scalp DPC.

Sequencing was performed on whole blood, taken in connection with sensitization to the hapten diphenylcyclopropenone (DPC). The TCR was taken from a man younger than 35 with alopecia areata. Some clones in this sample may be carry-over from other donors' samples. The rearrangement uses TRBV20-1 and TRBJ1-4; D is uncertain. This chain's CDR3 is CSARDTQATNEKLFF. CDR3 nucleotide sequence: TGCAGTGCTAGAGACACCCAGGCAACTAATGAAAAACTGTTTTTT.